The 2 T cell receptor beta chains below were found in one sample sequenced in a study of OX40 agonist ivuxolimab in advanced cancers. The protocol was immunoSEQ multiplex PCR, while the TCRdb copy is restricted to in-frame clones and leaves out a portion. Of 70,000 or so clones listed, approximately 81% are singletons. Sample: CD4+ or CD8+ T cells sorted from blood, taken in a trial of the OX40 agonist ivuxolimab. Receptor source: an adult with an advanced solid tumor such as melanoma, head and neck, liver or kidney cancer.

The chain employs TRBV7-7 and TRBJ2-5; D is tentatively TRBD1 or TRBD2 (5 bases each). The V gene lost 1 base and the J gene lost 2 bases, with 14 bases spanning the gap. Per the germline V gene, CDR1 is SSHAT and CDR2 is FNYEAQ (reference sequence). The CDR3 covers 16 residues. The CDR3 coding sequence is TGTGCCAGCAGCTTAGGGGCAGGGTCGGGGCAAGAGACCCAGTACTTC. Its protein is CASSLGAGSGQETQYF. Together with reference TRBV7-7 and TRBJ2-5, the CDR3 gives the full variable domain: GAGVSQSPRYKVTKRGQDVTLRCDPISSHATLYWYQQALGQGPEFLTYFNYEAQPDKSGLPSDRFSAERPEGSISTLTIQRTEQRDSAMYRCASSLGAGSGQETQYFGPGTRLLVL.

The CDR3 DNA is TGTGCCAGCAGCCCTCAGAACTATAATTCACCCCTCCACTTT. This sequence encodes CASSPQNYNSPLHF. The chain links TRBV13 to TRBJ1-6; no firm D call. The ends were cut back, 5 bases at V and 3 bases at J, with 8 bases in the middle. The CDR3 runs 14 residues. Germline V lookup: CDR1 PRHDT, CDR2 FYEKMQ (reference sequence).